This TCR beta chain was retrieved from a study of blood T cell repertoires in COVID-19. Study-level information: Both acute and convalescent COVID-19 samples were obtained from the United States, Italy and Spain. Sample material is recorded as cDNA or gDNA derived from T cells, B-cell-depleted T cells, or PBMCs.

The authors' processing: Amplification with reference gene primers provided the estimates of nucleated cell counts. Sequencing used immunoSEQ multiplex PCR; TCRdb keeps in-frame clones, though not all of them. V and J calls plus clone size are reproduced from that table; the DNA served to infer D and trimming. The sample lists 220,000 or so clones; over 60% were seen once. The CDR3 loop spans 14 amino acids. The V gene end was trimmed by 7 bases and the J gene end by 0 bases; junction bases not matched to a gene: 2. Germline V CDR1 and CDR2: SNHLY, FYNNEI. The sequencing sample was made of peripheral blood. The clonotype originates from a woman in her 70s with acute or convalescent COVID-19. The chain combines TRBV2 with TRBJ2-2; 7 positions match TRBD2. The DNA of the CDR3 is TGTGCCAGCACTGCGGGGGCGAACACCGGGGAGCTGTTTTTT. It encodes CASTAGANTGELFF.